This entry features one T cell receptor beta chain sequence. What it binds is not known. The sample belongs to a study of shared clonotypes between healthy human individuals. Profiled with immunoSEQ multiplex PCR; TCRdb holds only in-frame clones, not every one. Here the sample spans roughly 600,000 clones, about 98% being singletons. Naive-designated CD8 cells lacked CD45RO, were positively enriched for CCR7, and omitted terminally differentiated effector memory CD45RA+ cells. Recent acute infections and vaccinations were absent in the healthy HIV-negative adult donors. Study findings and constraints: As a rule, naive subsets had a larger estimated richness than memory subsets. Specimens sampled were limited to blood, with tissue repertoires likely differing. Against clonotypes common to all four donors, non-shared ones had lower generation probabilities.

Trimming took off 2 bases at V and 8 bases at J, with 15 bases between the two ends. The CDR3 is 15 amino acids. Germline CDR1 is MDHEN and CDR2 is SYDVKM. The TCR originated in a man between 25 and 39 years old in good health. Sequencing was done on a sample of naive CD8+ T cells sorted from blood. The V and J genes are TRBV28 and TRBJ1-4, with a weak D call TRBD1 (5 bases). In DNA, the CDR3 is TGTGCCAGCAGTTTACAGCAGGGAGGGTTCGAAAAACTGTTTTTT. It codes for CASSLQQGGFEKLFF.